A single T cell receptor (beta chain) is shown here with its context. This clone was detected only a few times. Its antigen remains undetermined. No base quality information exists; no much larger clone differs at one position. This sample is part of a study of beta chain features in type 1 diabetes (dated by TCRdb to between 2018 and 2020). Broadly, across the study: Mean age, gender distribution, total cell number and subset yield were not different between patients and healthy donors. A total of some 100,000,000 sorted cells were examined across all samples, and a strong correlation was observed between cell number per subset and RNA yield. In the study, TCRB repertoires of sorted circulating CD4+ T cell subsets from recently diagnosed type 1 diabetes patients were compared with those of matched healthy donors. Naive and central memory subsets were obtained from all 30 or so donors, but regulatory and stem cell-like memory subsets were isolated from only 8 patients and roughly eight healthy donors. General conclusions and limits of the study: Naive, central memory and regulatory TCRB repertoires appeared to be more alike among patients than among healthy donors. Because small numbers of individuals were included in the HLA sub-analyses, any influence of HLA type on TCRB rearrangement was left unresolved. Because cDNA was sequenced instead of genomic DNA, activated cells with high expression could be over-represented, although the groups did not differ in activation or CD3 levels. PCR may preferentially amplify shorter templates, but because patient and control samples were amplified and corrected together, any resulting skew would affect both groups equally. A moderate but significant shortening of TCRB CDR3 length was observed in type 1 diabetes patients in all four CD4+ subsets. At VDJ recombination sites, type 1 diabetes patients had fewer insertions and more deleted nucleotides, which implies abnormalities in thymic rearrangement.

Each donor gave one peripheral blood draw, averaging approximately 120 mL, which was collected into heparinised tubes. Using a panel that included CD45RO, CCR7, CD25, CD127, CD95 and CD27, naive, central memory, regulatory and stem cell-like memory CD4+ T cells were sorted on a BD FACSAria II. All sorted populations exceeded 95% purity. PBMCs were isolated immediately by Lymphoprep density gradient centrifugation and stained directly without culture. Samples were stained and sorted in pairs, with one healthy donor and one patient per experiment, so that batch effects were minimized. Relative to germline, V is missing 4 bases and J is missing 8 bases, with 8 bases of the junction outside any gene match. Taken from cysteine to phenylalanine, the CDR3 has 14 residues. CDR3 DNA only is kept here, 42 bases in frame from base 1. From the germline V gene, CDR1 is SGHRS and CDR2 is YFSETQ. The entire amount of isolated RNA was reverse transcribed using the High Capacity cDNA Reverse Transcription Kit, so the sequenced TCRB transcripts were expressed ones. Naive, central memory and regulatory T cell samples underwent deep immunoSEQ sequencing, averaging around 3.7 million total reads per sample. After sorted cells were lysed in RLT buffer, RNA was extracted with DNase-treated RNeasy Micro or Mini kits, with the choice depending on cell number. To prevent cross-contamination, every cell subset was processed on its own, while patient and healthy donor samples were processed together. The immunoSEQ multiplex PCR was used to amplify TCRB sequences from cDNA, yielding 87-bp fragments that span the CDR3 region. Amplicons were sequenced on the Illumina HiSeq platform. Turning to the authors' computational methods: PCR bias was corrected computationally using synthetic template baselines, and reads within Hamming distance 2 were collapsed, with unmergeable singletons discarded. By aligning reads against IMGT, V, D and J genes, CDR3 length, and insertions or deletions at six rearrangement sites were assigned. Clonotype counts were normalized to sorted cell number within each subset before computing true diversity and Gini coefficients with the tcR R package. The overlap coefficient, calculated on TCRB nucleotide sequences, was used to quantify repertoire sharing. Out-of-frame TCRB sequences from naive cells were analyzed to stand in for the pre-selection repertoire. The table comes from immuneACCESS by way of TCRdb, which keeps in-frame sequences with V and J called. Part of the clones is missing from these tables; in studies checked, under half for an unresolved V gene and the rest for unknown reasons. V, J and clone size derive from that table, while D and trimming were established from the DNA sequence. Within this sample are 200,000 to 250,000 clones, with around 9.6% of them counted one time only. The biggest ten clones account for under 0.045% of the sample.

The TCR comes from a young woman in good health. Specimen: naive CD4+ T cells from blood. In light of the paper, this sample's cell subset or site label describes: true naive CD4+ T cells. The chain couples TRBV5-1 to TRBJ2-1; the junction holds 8 bases that match TRBD1. The CDR3 protein is CASSRQQGADEQFF. In nucleotides, the sequence is TGCGCCAGCAGCCGGCAGCAGGGGGCCGATGAGCAGTTCTTC.